The 18 T cell receptor beta chains below were found in one sample sequenced in a study of beta chain features in type 1 diabetes. Points from the study as a whole: Shortening that was moderate but significant affected the TCRB CDR3s of Type 1 diabetes patients in all four CD4+ subsets.

Every isolated RNA sample was fully reverse transcribed, so sequencing captured expressed TCRB transcripts. Some clones are missing from TCRdb's copy, which holds only in-frame ones; the method was immunoSEQ multiplex PCR. The table lists almost 350,000 clones, about a tenth of them singletons, with around 1% in the top ten. For these receptors, no antigen is known. What was sequenced was central memory CD4+ T cells from blood. These receptors all come from a man younger than 45 with type 1 diabetes.

This clone has a count of ten or more. V is TRBV2 and J is TRBJ2-7; maybe TRBD1 (6 bases). This CDR3 is built from 12 residues. CDR1 is SNHLY and CDR2 is FYNNEI in the germline V gene. V was trimmed by 8 bases and J by 0 bases, leaving 8 bases between them. The CDR3 DNA is TGTGCCAGCCGGGACAACTCCTACGAGCAGTACTTC. Translating it yields CASRDNSYEQYF.

There are a few counts of this clone. The chain links TRBV5-4 to TRBJ2-5, with no clear D. V lost 4 bases and J lost 6, with 10 bases in between. The germline V gene encodes CDR1 SGHNT and CDR2 YYREEE (reference sequence). CDR3 length: 12 amino acids. The CDR3 DNA reads as TGTGCCAGCAGCCCTCAACGACAGACCCAGTACTTC. Its protein is CASSPQRQTQYF.

This clone was seen more than once but under ten times. The CDR3 protein is CASSLALTGSPLHF. CDR3 nucleotides: TGCGCCAGCAGCTTGGCCCTCACAGGTTCACCCCTCCACTTT. V usage is TRBV5-1 and J usage is TRBJ1-6; D perhaps matches TRBD1 (5 bases). Trimming removed 0 bases from V and 9 bases from J, with 10 bases in between. This CDR3 comprises 14 residues. CDR1 and CDR2 (germline): SGHRS, YFSETQ. Full variable domain (missing parts from reference TRBV5-1 and TRBJ1-6): KAGVTQTPRYLIKTRGQQVTLSCSPISGHRSVSWYQQTPGQGLQFLFEYFSETQRNKGNFPGRFSGRQFSNSRSEMNVSTLELGDSALYLCASSLALTGSPLHFGNGTRLTVT.

V and J are TRBV9 and TRBJ2-2, with 9 bases identical to TRBD1. The trim removed 1 base at V and 4 bases at J, leaving 5 bases unmatched. CDR3 length: 16 residues. Germline values: CDR1 SGDLS, CDR2 YYNGEE. The CDR3 reads CASSVRGQGGTGELFF. The CDR3 bases are TGTGCCAGCAGCGTAAGGGGACAGGGAGGCACCGGGGAGCTGTTTTTT.

This clone was picked up a small number of times. This chain connects TRBV5-6 to TRBJ1-1; 10 nucleotides line up with TRBD1. The CDR3 spans 14 residues. From germline, CDR1 is SGHDT and CDR2 YYEEEE. Trimming removed 4 bases from V and 3 bases from J; junction bases left unmatched: 3. The chain's CDR3 is CASSRDRGYTEAFF. The CDR3 bases are TGTGCCAGCAGCCGGGACAGGGGTTACACTGAAGCTTTCTTT.

The chain couples TRBV28 to TRBJ2-2; TRBD1 matches 9 bases. Unmatched junction bases numbered 14, after V lost 4 bases and J lost 5 bases. This CDR3 contains 18 residues. Germline V gene lookup returns CDR1 MDHEN and CDR2 SYDVKM. The CDR3 sequence: CASSSPLSGQGITGELFF. The CDR3 nucleotides read TGTGCCAGCAGTTCGCCGCTCTCCGGACAGGGGATTACCGGGGAGCTGTTTTTT.

The gene calls are TRBV9 and TRBJ1-1; D is unresolved. V lost 3 bases to trimming and J lost 1 base, with 10 bases between them. This CDR3 has 14 amino acids. The germline CDR1 and CDR2 sequences are SGDLS and YYNGEE. This CDR3 reads CASSAVTTNTEAFF. The CDR3 bases are TGTGCCAGCAGCGCCGTCACAACGAACACTGAAGCTTTCTTT.

In its sample, this clone was seen many times. The V and J genes are TRBV4-3 and TRBJ1-3, with D perhaps matching TRBD1 (5 bases). The CDR3 consists of 14 residues. Between the trimmed V and J ends, which lost 3 bases and 6 bases, there was a span of 12 bases. CDR1 and CDR2 from the germline V gene are LGHNA and YSLEER. Written as DNA, the CDR3 is TGCGCCAGCAGCCACTCCCGGGGGGAAAACACCATATATTTT. This translates into CASSHSRGENTIYF.

The J gene is TRBJ2-3, the V gene TRBV9; D remains ambiguous. This CDR3 has 15 amino acids. Germline V gene sequence: CDR1 SGDLS, CDR2 YYNGEE. V lost 0 bases and J 4 bases, leaving 12 bases between the germline ends. DNA of the CDR3: TGTGCCAGCAGCGTAGATCCACAGATGGCAGATACGCAGTATTTT. Protein product: CASSVDPQMADTQYF.

The chain uses TRBV6-5 and TRBJ2-5, with 7 bases fitting TRBD2. Germline CDR1 MNHEY, CDR2 SVGAGI. This CDR3 contains 15 residues. The ends lost 6 bases at V and 3 bases at J; junction bases unmatched: 10. CDR3: CASRRGVVVEETQYF. The CDR3 DNA is TGTGCCAGCAGACGGGGGGTAGTCGTGGAAGAGACCCAGTACTTC.

This clone was observed many times. The chain is built from TRBV5-6 and TRBJ2-7; 7 bases are shared with TRBD2. Germline values: CDR1 SGHDT, CDR2 YYEEEE. With V trimmed by 2 bases and J by 2 bases, 1 base remained unmatched. The CDR3 sequence is 13 residues long. The CDR3 DNA sequence: TGTGCCAGCAGCTTTCGGGGGGCCTACGAGCAGTACTTC. This translates into CASSFRGAYEQYF.

V and J are TRBV25-1 and TRBJ1-1; no reliable D call. CDR3 length: 13 residues. Per germline, CDR1 MGHDK and CDR2 SYGVNS. Trimming left V 4 bases short and J 3 bases short, with 9 bases between. The DNA for the CDR3 is TGTGCCAGCAGTGTCCACCCGGACACTGAAGCTTTCTTT. This codes for CASSVHPDTEAFF.

Only a few counts were recorded for this clone. The rearrangement joins TRBV5-6 to TRBJ2-6; D is perhaps TRBD2 (5 bases). CDR3 length equals 16 residues. Looked up from germline, CDR1 is SGHDT and CDR2 is YYEEEE. Deletions cut 2 bases from V and 0 bases from J, with 9 bases between. The CDR3 nucleotides are TGTGCCAGCAGCTTAAGACTAATCTCTGGGGCCAACGTCCTGACTTTC. This gives the protein CASSLRLISGANVLTF.

This clone was recorded many times. The chain recombines TRBV28 with TRBJ1-2; 7 nucleotides match TRBD1. Per the germline V gene, CDR1 is MDHEN and CDR2 is SYDVKM. The CDR3 extends over 15 amino acids. J gave up 8 bases and V 6 bases, and 15 bases lay outside the gene matches. CDR3 in DNA: TGTGCCAGCAGCCTTGTCAGGGGGTCAGGAGGCGGCTACACCTTC. This translates into CASSLVRGSGGGYTF.

The chain recombines TRBV5-1 with TRBJ2-3; no firm D call. Trimming removed 4 bases at V and 6 bases at J, with 18 bases between. CDR3 size: 15 residues. Germline-derived CDR1 and CDR2 are SGHRS and YFSETQ. The CDR3, as DNA: TGCGCCAGCAGCCCGCCACTCGCACGGGCTGATACGCAGTATTTT. This translates into CASSPPLARADTQYF.

This clone appeared a few times. V is TRBV7-8 and J is TRBJ2-5; 7 bases are a match to TRBD1. V gave up 4 bases and J gave up 2 bases; unmatched junction bases: 1. The length of the CDR3 is 13 residues. Germline V gives CDR1 SGHVS, CDR2 FQNEAQ. The CDR3 DNA follows: TGTGCCAGCAGCTGGGACAGACAAGAGACCCAGTACTTC. Translated: CASSWDRQETQYF.

V is TRBV6-6 and J is TRBJ1-5, with D possibly matching TRBD1 (5 bases). Trimming left V 6 bases short and J 3 bases short, with 18 bases between. This CDR3 comprises 16 residues. Germline V gene sequence: CDR1 MNHNY, CDR2 SVGAGI (reference sequence). CDR3 sequence: CASSESTVMNNQPQHF. The CDR3 bases are TGTGCCAGCAGCGAATCGACAGTTATGAACAATCAGCCCCAGCATTTT.

This clone was counted many times. This sequence joins TRBV15 and TRBJ2-3; TRBD2 is a possible D gene (7 bases). The germline V gene has CDR1 LNHNV and CDR2 YYDKDF (reference sequence). CDR3 length: 14 amino acids. Trimming removed 7 bases from V and 5 bases from J, with 16 bases in between. DNA of the CDR3: TGTGCCACCAAGCGGGACACCCAGGGAGATACGCAGTATTTT. Its translation: CATKRDTQGDTQYF. Drawing the rest from reference TRBV15 and TRBJ2-3, the complete variable domain is DAMVIQNPRYQVTQFGKPVTLSCSQTLNHNVMYWYQQKSSQAPKLLFHYYDKDFNNEADTPDNFQSRRPNTSFCFLDIRSPGLGDTAMYLCATKRDTQGDTQYFGPGTRLTVL.